The subject of this entry is one TCR beta chain. Its specificity is unknown. The germline V gene has CDR1 SNHLY and CDR2 FYNNEI. The CDR3 consists of 13 residues. V gave up 7 bases and J gave up 2 bases, with 11 bases separating them. The data belong to a study of T cells after yellow fever vaccination. For TCR, cDNA came from 5'RACE template switching, which added a universal primer site and UMIs. MiXCR, applied by TCRdb to the 5' RACE reads, yields one record per CDR3 protein. Seen here are 250,000 to 300,000 distinct CDR3 sequences, less than 9.5% observed once, and the top ten hold about 3%. General study points: CD4 and CD8 compartments shared a small share of clonotypes, likely from convergent recombination.

The sample was CD4+ T cells sorted from PBMCs, taken 5 days after the yellow fever booster vaccination. The clonotype was recovered from a man aged 18 to 29 who received the YFV17D yellow fever vaccine. The rearrangement joins TRBV2 to TRBJ2-5, with TRBD1 as a possible D gene (5 bases). CDR3 residues: CASKLTEQETQYF. The CDR3 DNA follows: TGTGCCAGCAAATTGACAGAGCAAGAGACCCAGTACTTC.